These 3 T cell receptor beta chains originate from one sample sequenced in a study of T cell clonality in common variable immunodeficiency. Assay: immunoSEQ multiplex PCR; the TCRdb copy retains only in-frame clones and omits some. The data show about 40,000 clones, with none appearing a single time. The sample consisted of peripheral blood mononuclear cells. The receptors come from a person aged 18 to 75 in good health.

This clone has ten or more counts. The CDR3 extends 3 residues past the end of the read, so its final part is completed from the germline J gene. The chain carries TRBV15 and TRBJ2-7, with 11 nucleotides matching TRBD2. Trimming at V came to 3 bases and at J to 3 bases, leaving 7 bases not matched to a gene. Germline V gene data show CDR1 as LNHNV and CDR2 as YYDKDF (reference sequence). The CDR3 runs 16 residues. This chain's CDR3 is CATSSLGLAGGYEQYF. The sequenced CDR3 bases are TGTGCCACCAGCAGTCTAGGACTAGCGGGTGGCTACGAG. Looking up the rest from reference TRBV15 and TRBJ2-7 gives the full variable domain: DAMVIQNPRYQVTQFGKPVTLSCSQTLNHNVMYWYQQKSSQAPKLLFHYYDKDFNNEADTPDNFQSRRPNTSFCFLDIRSPGLGDTAMYLCATSSLGLAGGYEQYFGPGTRLTVT.

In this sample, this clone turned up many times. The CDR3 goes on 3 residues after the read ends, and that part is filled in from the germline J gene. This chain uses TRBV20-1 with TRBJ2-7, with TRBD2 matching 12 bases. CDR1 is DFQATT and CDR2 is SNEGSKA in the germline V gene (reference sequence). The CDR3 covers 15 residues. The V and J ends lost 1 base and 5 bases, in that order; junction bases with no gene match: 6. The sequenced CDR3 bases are TGCAGTGCTAGAGGACTAGCGGGGGAGCTCCACGAG. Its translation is CSARGLAGELHE. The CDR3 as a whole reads CSARGLAGELHEQYF.

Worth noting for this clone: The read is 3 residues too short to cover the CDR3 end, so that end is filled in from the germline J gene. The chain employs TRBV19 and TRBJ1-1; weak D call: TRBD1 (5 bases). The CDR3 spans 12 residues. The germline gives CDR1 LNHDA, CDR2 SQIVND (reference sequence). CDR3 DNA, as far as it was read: TGTGCCAGTACCCACGACAGTTCTAAA. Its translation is CASTHDSSK. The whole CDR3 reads CASTHDSSKAFF.